This T cell receptor beta chain was documented in a study of early T cells in non-severe SARS-CoV-2 infection. Overall study context: From unsorted whole blood, bulk RNA was sequenced, and the chains remained unpaired.

This clonotype showed up just a few times. The antigen remains undetermined. The TCR library protocol was used to attach unique molecular identifiers. These identifiers were attached to individual cDNA molecules. A single record per CDR3 protein comes from TCRdb applying MiXCR to the 5' RACE reads. The data show tens of thousands of distinct CDR3 sequences, more than 9% seen once. Germline V gene sequence: CDR1 SEHNR, CDR2 FQNEAQ (reference sequence). V was clipped by 3 bases and J by 2 bases, with 13 bases between them. The CDR3 is 15 amino acids. Study-wide results and limits: Matching against VDJdb likely underestimated virus-specific expansions, favoring anti-spike CD8.

V usage is TRBV7-9 and J usage is TRBJ1-1; no clear D. The receptor comes from an adult who was a healthcare worker with PCR-confirmed SARS-CoV-2 infection or an uninfected control (not recorded which). Sample: whole blood. The CDR3 here is CASSFQTDGNTEAFF. The CDR3 coding sequence is TGTGCCAGCAGCTTTCAGACGGACGGTAACACTGAAGCTTTCTTT.